This T cell receptor beta chain was sequenced in a study of T cell responses to AZD1222 COVID-19 vaccine (dated by TCRdb to the early 2020s). Broadly, across the study: A total of 233 trial participants underwent TCR sequencing, of whom more than 200 had received two doses of AZD1222 and about 25 had received two doses of the MenACWY control vaccine. Trial participants were enrolled into age subgroups of 18-55, 56-69 and 70-plus years, which contained approximately 150, 28 and 58 TCR-sequenced participants, respectively.

About this clone: Its recognized antigen is unknown. Base qualities are not provided; no much larger clone lies one nucleotide away.

What the research found in general, with its limitations: The whole spike protein was spanned by vaccine-associated CD4 TCRs, and dominant responses were seen in regions 160-218 and 743-854. The 56-69-year group was small, and its depth increase did not reach significance, likely because of low power. After two AZD1222 doses, spike-specific TCR breadth and depth were significantly higher than at day 0 and than in MenACWY recipients. Because no samples from the day 14 peak response were available, repertoires could be characterized only after the peak T cell response. Most participants were white British and females outnumbered males, and the authors suggested that clonal diversity may have been underestimated. Only 5 to 7 AZD1222 recipients were SARS-CoV-2 seropositive at baseline, limiting conclusions about previously exposed vaccinees. Nearly half of unique spike-specific TCRs reportedly recognized epitopes outside regions mutated in the B.1.351 and B.1.1.7 variants.

The time point label, read with the paper, signifies: about 28 days (+/-7) after the second vaccine dose. The intended sense of this specimen's treatment or condition label: meningococcal conjugate vaccine given as trial control. The vaccinee samples were drawn from two UK trials, COV001 and COV002, one of which was a single-blind randomized controlled phase 2/3 trial testing AZD1222 (ChAdOx1 nCoV-19) in healthy adults. For TCRbeta chain sequencing, PBMC samples were collected from trial participants at day 0 and at day 28 after the second dose. The CDR3 regions of human TCRbeta chains were analyzed by immunosequencing. As for the original processing: Repertoire TCRs were checked for matches against a reference library of SARS-CoV-2-specific TCRs that had been generated using the MIRA antigen-specificity platform. Breadth was defined as the fraction of unique TCRs that were SARS-CoV-2-associated, and depth was defined as the fraction of total T cells that were SARS-CoV-2-associated. Using the MIRA data, every spike-specific TCR was mapped to the spike region that the TCR reacted to and assigned to either a CD4 or a CD8 class. Log10-transformed breadth and depth values were compared by one-way ANOVA with Sidak's multiple comparisons tests. Imported from immuneACCESS, the table was reduced by TCRdb to in-frame sequences with V and J called. These copies leave out some clones; in studies compared against another copy, an unresolved V gene accounts for under half, and the cause of the remainder is not known. V and J calls and clone size come straight from that table; D and trimming were deduced from the DNA. The sample table contains more than 95,000 clones; only one count was recorded for more than 75% of them. Of the sample, less than 4% is held by the ten largest clones.

The CDR3 has 24 amino acids, counting the end cysteine and phenylalanine. This entry keeps only the CDR3 DNA: 72 bases, framed from base 1. The chain was built from TRBV21-1 and TRBJ2-5; TRBD1 is the table's D call and was not checked against the DNA. TRBV21-1 is recorded as a pseudogene. The TCR was taken from an adult who received the MenACWY meningococcal vaccine as a control. The specimen was peripheral blood, collected 28 days after the second dose of the MenACWY control vaccine. The bases read TGTGCCAGCAGCAAAGATGGGGGACGGGAGACAGGGGAAGTAAAACCTAACTCTCAAGAGACCCAGTACTTC. Its translation reads: CASSKDGGRETGEVKPNSQETQYF.